Listed below are T cell receptor beta chains from one sample, sequenced in a study of blood T cells in healthy people across ages. MiXCR, run by TCRdb on the 5' RACE reads, gives a single entry per CDR3 protein. The sample records 750,000 to 850,000 distinct CDR3 sequences, 20% to 30% being singletons. Separately, the same data were catalogued under a study of T cells of mothers and their children.

Specimen: blood. The receptor set was obtained from a boy aged 5-17 years in good health. Each CDR3 is given with its conserved first and last residue. The D gene is left open where the match is weak. Where a row states a size, it is once, few, many or the class of an expanded clone; other rows omit it.

13,TRBV20-1,NA,TRBJ2-5,TRBD1,CSAPGQEQETQYF,TGCAGTGCTCCTGGACAGGAACAAGAGACCCAGTACTTC
13,TRBV6-5,once,TRBJ1-1,NA,CASSVTSFAEAFF,TGTGCCAGCAGTGTGACATCTTTCGCTGAAGCTTTCTTT
14,TRBV20-1,NA,TRBJ2-7,NA,CSASSGLNSYEQYF,TGCAGTGCTAGTTCAGGACTAAATTCCTACGAGCAGTACTTC
13,TRBV29-1,NA,TRBJ2-3,NA,CSVDGGSTDTQYF,TGCAGCGTTGACGGGGGAAGCACAGATACGCAGTATTTT
16,TRBV6-2/TRBV6-3,NA,TRBJ2-1,NA,CASSYPGHGSYNEQFF,TGTGCCAGCAGTTACCCGGGACATGGATCCTACAATGAGCAGTTCTTC
13,TRBV27,NA,TRBJ2-4,NA,CASMGHRGGIQYF,TGTGCCAGCATGGGGCACAGGGGAGGCATTCAGTACTTC
14,TRBV28,NA,TRBJ2-7,NA,CASSSSLDIMEQYF,TGTGCCAGCAGTTCCTCCCTCGACATTATGGAGCAGTACTTC
13,TRBV20-1,NA,TRBJ1-2,NA,CSAKGQKNYGYTF,TGCAGTGCCAAAGGACAGAAAAACTATGGCTACACCTTC
13,TRBV29-1,NA,TRBJ2-5,NA,CSVDEQYQETQYF,TGCAGCGTTGATGAACAGTACCAAGAGACCCAGTACTTC
14,TRBV13,NA,TRBJ2-4,NA,CASSPTGVENIQYF,TGTGCCAGCAGCCCGACAGGCGTGGAAAACATTCAGTACTTC
16,TRBV29-1,few,TRBJ1-4,NA,CSAERGTGSTNEKLFF,TGCAGCGCCGAACGTGGGACCGGCTCAACTAATGAAAAACTGTTTTTT
15,TRBV9,NA,TRBJ1-2,NA,CASSIGTDFNYGYTF,TGTGCCAGCAGCATTGGGACGGACTTTAACTATGGCTACACCTTC
15,TRBV24-1,NA,TRBJ2-5,NA,CATSDTNGPQETQYF,TGTGCCACCAGTGATACGAATGGGCCCCAGGAGACCCAGTACTTC
16,TRBV7-9,NA,TRBJ2-2,NA,CAAGTLGLRDTGELFF,TGTGCCGCCGGGACCCTGGGCTTAAGGGACACCGGGGAGCTGTTTTTT
16,TRBV7-9,NA,TRBJ2-5,TRBD2,CASSFSGGTEQETQYF,TGTGCCAGCAGCTTTAGCGGGGGGACAGAACAAGAGACCCAGTACTTC
12,TRBV7-8,many,TRBJ2-7,NA,CASSLRVYEQYF,TGTGCCAGCAGCCTCAGGGTCTACGAGCAGTACTTC
15,TRBV29-1,few,TRBJ2-3,TRBD2,CSVDGLVAGADTQYF,TGCAGCGTTGATGGACTAGTAGCGGGAGCAGATACGCAGTATTTT
17,TRBV27,NA,TRBJ2-2,TRBD2,CASSFYRASGATGELFF,TGTGCCAGCAGTTTTTATAGGGCTAGCGGGGCGACCGGGGAGCTGTTTTTT
14,TRBV5-1,NA,TRBJ2-7,NA,CASAFTGSSYEQYF,TGCGCCAGCGCTTTCACAGGGTCTTCCTACGAGCAGTACTTC
15,TRBV28,few,TRBJ2-3,TRBD2,CASSLSSGGSDTQYF,TGTGCCAGCAGTTTATCGTCGGGAGGGTCAGATACGCAGTATTTT
16,TRBV6-6,NA,TRBJ1-1,NA,CASSCSGGPGGTEAFF,TGTGCCAGCAGTTGCTCGGGGGGGCCCGGTGGTACTGAAGCTTTCTTT
13,TRBV12-3/TRBV12-4,NA,TRBJ1-2,NA,CASSLTDSHGYTF,TGTGCCAGCAGTTTAACTGACAGTCATGGCTACACCTTC
17,TRBV7-9,few,TRBJ2-3,TRBD2,CASSSSIAGESTDTQYF,TGTGCCAGCAGCTCCTCCATAGCGGGGGAGTCCACAGATACGCAGTATTTT
14,TRBV2,few,TRBJ2-7,NA,CASSEGVVTYEQYF,TGTGCCAGCAGTGAAGGGGTTGTGACCTACGAGCAGTACTTC
14,TRBV4-3,NA,TRBJ1-1,NA,CASSRATVNTEAFF,TGCGCCAGCAGCCGAGCGACAGTCAACACTGAAGCTTTCTTT
15,TRBV4-2,few,TRBJ2-2,NA,CASSQVGIVAGELFF,TGTGCCAGCAGCCAAGTAGGGATCGTCGCCGGGGAGCTGTTTTTT
19,TRBV6-2/TRBV6-3,NA,TRBJ2-1,NA,CASSYVYGTVGFYTGEQFF,TGTGCCAGCAGTTACGTTTATGGCACGGTCGGGTTTTATACAGGGGAGCAGTTCTTC
13,TRBV10-3,few,TRBJ2-1,NA,CAISESMASEQFF,TGTGCCATCAGTGAGTCAATGGCGAGCGAGCAGTTCTTC
13,TRBV7-9,few,TRBJ1-1,NA,CSSSRSLNTEAFF,TGTTCCAGCAGCCGTTCGTTGAACACTGAAGCTTTCTTT
13,TRBV27,few,TRBJ2-1,TRBD2,CASSATSVAEQFF,TGTGCCAGCAGTGCGACTAGCGTCGCTGAGCAGTTCTTC
13,TRBV7-9,NA,TRBJ2-3,TRBD1,CASSLTGVDTQYF,TGTGCCAGCAGCTTGACAGGGGTAGATACGCAGTATTTT
15,TRBV29-1,few,TRBJ2-1,TRBD2,CSVERSGRPRNEQFF,TGCAGCGTTGAGCGCAGCGGGAGGCCGAGGAATGAGCAGTTCTTC
13,TRBV19,few,TRBJ1-2,NA,CASSILAMTGYTF,TGTGCCAGTAGTATTCTCGCTATGACTGGCTACACCTTC
15,TRBV6-4,few,TRBJ2-7,NA,CASSDVAGQGYEQYF,TGTGCCAGCAGTGATGTTGCGGGTCAAGGCTACGAGCAGTACTTC
12,TRBV9,NA,TRBJ1-5,NA,CPAGHSNQPQHF,TGTCCTGCGGGCCATAGCAATCAGCCCCAGCATTTT
15,TRBV11-2,NA,TRBJ1-2,TRBD1,CASYPGGRGDYGYTF,TGTGCCAGCTACCCAGGGGGCAGGGGGGACTATGGCTACACCTTC